This T cell receptor (beta chain) originates from a study of T cell responses to AZD1222 COVID-19 vaccine. Study overall: Second-dose groups at about 4 or about 12 weeks were pooled.

The junction had 8 bases not matched to a gene; V was cut back by 3 bases and J by 7 bases. CDR1 and CDR2 (germline): SGHTS, YDEGEE. CDR3 length equals 15 residues. The study, taken as a whole, reports: It was only five to seven AZD1222 recipients who were seropositive at baseline.

Method: immunoSEQ multiplex PCR; TCRdb's copy keeps in-frame clones and lacks some. The repertoire consists of tens of thousands of clones, with about 90% occurring once and the leading ten covering around 1.5%. Points on this clone: The target antigen is unknown.

This chain links TRBV5-8 with TRBJ2-1; 9 positions match TRBD1. Source: peripheral blood, taken on day 0 of AZD1222 vaccination. The TCR sequence derives from an adult in good health. DNA of the CDR3: TGTGCCAGCAGCTCCGGACAGGGGAGTTATAATGAGCAGTTCTTC. The encoded protein is CASSSGQGSYNEQFF.